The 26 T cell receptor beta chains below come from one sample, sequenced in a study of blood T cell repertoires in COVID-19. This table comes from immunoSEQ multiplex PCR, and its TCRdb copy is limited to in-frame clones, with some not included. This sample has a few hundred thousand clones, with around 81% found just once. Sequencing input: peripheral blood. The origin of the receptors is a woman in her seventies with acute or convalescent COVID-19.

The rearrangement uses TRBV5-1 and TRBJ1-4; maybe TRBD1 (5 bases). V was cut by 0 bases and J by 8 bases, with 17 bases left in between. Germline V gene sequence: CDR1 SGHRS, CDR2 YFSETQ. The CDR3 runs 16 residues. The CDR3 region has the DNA TGCGCCAGCAGCTTGGGCGGGGGAAGAGGAGACGAAAAACTGTTTTTT. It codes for CASSLGGGRGDEKLFF.

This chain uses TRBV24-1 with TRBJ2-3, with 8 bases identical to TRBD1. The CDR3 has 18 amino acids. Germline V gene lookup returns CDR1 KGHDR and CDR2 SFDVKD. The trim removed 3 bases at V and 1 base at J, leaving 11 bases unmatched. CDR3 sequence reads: CATSDPTGGIIGTDTQYF. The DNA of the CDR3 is TGTGCCACCAGTGATCCAACAGGGGGTATAATCGGCACAGATACGCAGTATTTT.

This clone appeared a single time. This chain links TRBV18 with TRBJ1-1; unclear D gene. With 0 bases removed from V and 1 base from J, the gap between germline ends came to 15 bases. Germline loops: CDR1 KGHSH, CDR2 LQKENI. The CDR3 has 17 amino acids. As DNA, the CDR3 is TGTGCCAGCTCACCACCTGGTATACGTCCTACGAACACTGAAGCTTTCTTT. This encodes CASSPPGIRPTNTEAFF.

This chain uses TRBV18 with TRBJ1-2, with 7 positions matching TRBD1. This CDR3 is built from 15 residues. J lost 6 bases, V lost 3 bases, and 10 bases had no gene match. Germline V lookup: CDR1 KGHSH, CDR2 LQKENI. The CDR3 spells CASSPSRGQGDGYTF. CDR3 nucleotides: TGTGCCAGCTCACCTTCCCGGGGCCAGGGGGATGGCTACACCTTC.

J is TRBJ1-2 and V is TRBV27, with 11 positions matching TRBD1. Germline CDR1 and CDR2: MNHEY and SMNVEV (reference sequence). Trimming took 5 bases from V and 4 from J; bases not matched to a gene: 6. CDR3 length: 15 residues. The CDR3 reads CASSRGQGAGYGYTF. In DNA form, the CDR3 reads TGTGCCAGCAGTCGCGGACAGGGGGCTGGCTATGGCTACACCTTC.

In DNA form, the CDR3 reads TGTGCCAGCAGTGGAGGGCAGATCAATGAGCAGTTCTTC. Translated: CASSGGQINEQFF. The chain combines TRBV2 with TRBJ2-1; tentative D call: TRBD2 (5 bases). Between the trimmed V and J ends, which lost 4 bases and 6 bases, there was a span of 10 bases. The CDR3 has 13 residues. Germline CDR1 is SNHLY and CDR2 is FYNNEI.

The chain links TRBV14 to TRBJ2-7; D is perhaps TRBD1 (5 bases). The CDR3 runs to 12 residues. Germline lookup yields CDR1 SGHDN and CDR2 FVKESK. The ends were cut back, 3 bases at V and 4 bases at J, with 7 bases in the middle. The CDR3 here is CASSHQGYEQYV. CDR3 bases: TGTGCCAGCAGCCATCAGGGATACGAGCAGTACGTC.

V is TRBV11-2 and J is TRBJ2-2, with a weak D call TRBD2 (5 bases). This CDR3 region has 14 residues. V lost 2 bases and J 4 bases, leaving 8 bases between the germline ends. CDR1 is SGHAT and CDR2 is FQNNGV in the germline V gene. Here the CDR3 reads CASSLLGLTGELFF. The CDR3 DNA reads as TGTGCCAGCAGCTTACTAGGACTCACCGGGGAGCTGTTTTTT.

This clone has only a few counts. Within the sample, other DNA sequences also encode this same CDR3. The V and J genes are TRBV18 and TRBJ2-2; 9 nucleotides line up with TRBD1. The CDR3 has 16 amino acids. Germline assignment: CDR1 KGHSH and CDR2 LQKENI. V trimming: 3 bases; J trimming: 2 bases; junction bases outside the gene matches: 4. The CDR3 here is CASSPPTGGNTGELFF. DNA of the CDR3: TGTGCCAGCTCACCCCCGACAGGGGGAAACACCGGGGAGCTGTTTTTT.

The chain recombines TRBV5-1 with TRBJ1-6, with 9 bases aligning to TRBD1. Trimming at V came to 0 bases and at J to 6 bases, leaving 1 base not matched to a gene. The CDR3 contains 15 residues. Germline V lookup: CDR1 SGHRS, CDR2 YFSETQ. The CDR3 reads CASSLEGQGNSPLHF. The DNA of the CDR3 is TGCGCCAGCAGCTTGGAGGGACAGGGTAATTCACCCCTCCACTTT.

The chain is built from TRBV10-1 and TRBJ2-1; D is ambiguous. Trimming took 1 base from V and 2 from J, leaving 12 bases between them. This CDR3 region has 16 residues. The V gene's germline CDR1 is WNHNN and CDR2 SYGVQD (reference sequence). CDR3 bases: TGCGCCAGCAGTGAGTTCAAGACTTCTACCTACAATGAGCAGTTCTTC. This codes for CASSEFKTSTYNEQFF.

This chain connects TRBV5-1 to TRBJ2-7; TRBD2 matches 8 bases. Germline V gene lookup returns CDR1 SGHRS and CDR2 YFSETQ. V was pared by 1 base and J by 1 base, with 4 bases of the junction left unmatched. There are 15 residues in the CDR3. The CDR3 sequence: CASSLYSGESYEQYF. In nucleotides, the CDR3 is TGCGCCAGCAGCTTGTATAGCGGGGAGTCCTACGAGCAGTACTTC.

CDR3 sequence reads: CAWSVIRTAYNEQFF. CDR3 in DNA: TGTGCCTGGAGTGTGATCCGGACAGCGTACAATGAGCAGTTCTTC. The chain carries TRBV30 and TRBJ2-1, with D perhaps matching TRBD1 (6 bases). With 0 bases removed from V and 4 bases from J, the gap between germline ends came to 13 bases. The germline CDR1 and CDR2 sequences are GTSNPN and SVGIG (reference sequence). This CDR3 region has 15 residues.

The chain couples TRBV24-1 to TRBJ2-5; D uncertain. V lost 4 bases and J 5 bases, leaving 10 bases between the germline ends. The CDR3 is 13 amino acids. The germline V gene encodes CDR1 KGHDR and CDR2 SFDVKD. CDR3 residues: CATSDAFRETQYF. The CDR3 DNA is TGTGCCACCAGTGACGCCTTCCGGGAGACCCAGTACTTC.

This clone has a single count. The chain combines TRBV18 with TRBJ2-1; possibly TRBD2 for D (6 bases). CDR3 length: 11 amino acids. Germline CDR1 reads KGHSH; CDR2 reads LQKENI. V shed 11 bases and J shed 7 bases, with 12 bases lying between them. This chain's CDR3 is CAGSGGNEQFF. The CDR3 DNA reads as TGTGCCGGATCCGGGGGTAATGAGCAGTTCTTC.

The chain's CDR3 is CASSLTGESYNEQFF. In DNA, the CDR3 is TGCGCCAGCAGCTTGACAGGGGAGTCCTACAATGAGCAGTTCTTC. This chain joins TRBV5-1 and TRBJ2-1; the match to TRBD1 covers 7 bases. Germline trimming cut 1 base from V and 1 base from J; bases unmatched to any gene: 2. Germline V gene sequence: CDR1 SGHRS, CDR2 YFSETQ. This CDR3 contains 15 residues.

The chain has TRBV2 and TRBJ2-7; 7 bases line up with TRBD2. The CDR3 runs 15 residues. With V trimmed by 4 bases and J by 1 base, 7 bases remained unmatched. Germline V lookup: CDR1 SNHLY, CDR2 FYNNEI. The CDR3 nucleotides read TGTGCCAGCAGTGTGTGGGGGGGGGTATCCTACGAGCAGTACGTC. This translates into CASSVWGGVSYEQYV.

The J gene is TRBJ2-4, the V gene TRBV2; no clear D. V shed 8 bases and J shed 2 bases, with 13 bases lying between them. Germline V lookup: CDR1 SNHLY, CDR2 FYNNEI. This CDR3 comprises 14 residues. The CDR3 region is CASGETHTKNIQYF. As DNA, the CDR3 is TGTGCCAGCGGAGAGACCCATACCAAAAACATTCAGTACTTC.

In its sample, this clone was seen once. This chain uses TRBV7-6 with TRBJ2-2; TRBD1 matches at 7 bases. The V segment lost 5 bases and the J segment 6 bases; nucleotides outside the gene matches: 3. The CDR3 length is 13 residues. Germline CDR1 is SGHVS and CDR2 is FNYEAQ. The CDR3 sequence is CASSGRGPGELFF. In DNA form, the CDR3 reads TGTGCCAGCAGCGGTAGGGGGCCCGGGGAGCTGTTTTTT.

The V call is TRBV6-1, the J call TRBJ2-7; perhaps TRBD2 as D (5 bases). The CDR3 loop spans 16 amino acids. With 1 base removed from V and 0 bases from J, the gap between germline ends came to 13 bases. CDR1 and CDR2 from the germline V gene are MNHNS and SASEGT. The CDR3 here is CASSEVASLGSYEQYF. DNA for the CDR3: TGTGCCAGCAGTGAAGTGGCTAGCCTCGGCTCCTACGAGCAGTACTTC.

CDR3 residues: CASSQGLGGAHNEQFF. CDR3 in DNA: TGCGCCAGCAGCCAAGGTCTAGGGGGGGCCCACAATGAGCAGTTCTTC. The rearrangement links TRBV4-1 to TRBJ2-1; a weak D match, TRBD2 (7 bases). The CDR3 totals 16 residues. CDR1 MGHRA and CDR2 YSYEKL come from the germline V gene. V dropped 1 base and J dropped 5 bases, with 15 bases sitting between them.

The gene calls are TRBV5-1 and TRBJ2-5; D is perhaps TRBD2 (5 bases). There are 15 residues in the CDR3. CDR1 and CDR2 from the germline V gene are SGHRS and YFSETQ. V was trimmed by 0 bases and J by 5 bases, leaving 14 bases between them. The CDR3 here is CASSLAPRGRETQYF. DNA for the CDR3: TGCGCCAGCAGCTTGGCCCCCCGGGGTAGGGAGACCCAGTACTTC.

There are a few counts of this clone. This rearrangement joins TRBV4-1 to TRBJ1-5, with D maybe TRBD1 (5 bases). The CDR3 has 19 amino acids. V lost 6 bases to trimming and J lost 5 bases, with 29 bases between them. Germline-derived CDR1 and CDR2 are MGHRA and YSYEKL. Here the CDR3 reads CASSPLLGAQAFVDQPQHF. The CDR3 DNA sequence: TGCGCCAGCAGTCCCCTCCTCGGAGCACAGGCATTTGTCGATCAGCCCCAGCATTTT.

The CDR3 reads CASSLVNTGELFF. In DNA form, the CDR3 reads TGTGCCAGCAGTTTAGTGAACACCGGGGAGCTGTTTTTT. The chain couples TRBV6-5 to TRBJ2-2; D unresolved. CDR3 size: 13 residues. Germline-derived CDR1 and CDR2 are MNHEY and SVGAGI. V gave up 4 bases and J gave up 1 base, with 4 bases separating them.

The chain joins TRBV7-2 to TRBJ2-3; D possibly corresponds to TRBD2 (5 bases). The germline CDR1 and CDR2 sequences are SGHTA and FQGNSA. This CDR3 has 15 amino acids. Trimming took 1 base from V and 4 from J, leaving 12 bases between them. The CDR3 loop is CASSLDRGVSDTQYF. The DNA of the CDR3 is TGTGCCAGCAGCTTAGATCGGGGAGTTTCAGATACGCAGTATTTT.

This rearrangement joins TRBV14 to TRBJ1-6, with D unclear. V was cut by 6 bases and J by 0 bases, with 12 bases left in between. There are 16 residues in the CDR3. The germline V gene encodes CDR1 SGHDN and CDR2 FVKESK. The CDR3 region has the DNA TGTGCCAGCAGTCCTAGAATGAGCTCCTATAATTCACCCCTCCACTTT. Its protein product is CASSPRMSSYNSPLHF.